This TCR beta chain emerged from a study of T cell changes during pregnancy in multiple sclerosis. Produced via immunoSEQ multiplex PCR; TCRdb's table is partial and in-frame only. The table has tens of thousands of clones, around 93% seen once. The CDR3 consists of 15 residues. Germline trimming cut 3 bases from V and 5 bases from J; bases unmatched to any gene: 7. Germline V CDR1 and CDR2: MNHNY, SVGAGI (reference sequence). The TCR comes from a female donor in good health, enrolled as a control in a pregnancy study. The chain recombines TRBV6-6 with TRBJ1-2; 9 nucleotides agree with TRBD1. This sample comprised CD4+ T cells from peripheral blood mononuclear cells, obtained after pregnancy. The CDR3 protein is CASSYGQGIAYGYTF. The CDR3 DNA follows: TGTGCCAGCAGTTATGGACAGGGGATAGCTTATGGCTACACCTTC.